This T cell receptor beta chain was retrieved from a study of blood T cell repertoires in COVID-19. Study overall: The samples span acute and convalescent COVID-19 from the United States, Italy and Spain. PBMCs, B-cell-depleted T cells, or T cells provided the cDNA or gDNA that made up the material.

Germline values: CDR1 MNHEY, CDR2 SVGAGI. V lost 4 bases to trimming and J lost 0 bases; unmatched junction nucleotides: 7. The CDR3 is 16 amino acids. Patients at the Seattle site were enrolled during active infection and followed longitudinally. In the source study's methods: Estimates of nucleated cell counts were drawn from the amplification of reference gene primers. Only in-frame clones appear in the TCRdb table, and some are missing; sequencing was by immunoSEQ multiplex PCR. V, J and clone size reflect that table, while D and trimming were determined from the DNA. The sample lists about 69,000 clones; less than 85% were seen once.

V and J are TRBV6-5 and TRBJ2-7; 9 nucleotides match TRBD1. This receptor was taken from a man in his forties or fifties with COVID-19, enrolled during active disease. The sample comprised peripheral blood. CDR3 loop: CASSSQGQGPSYEQYF. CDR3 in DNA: TGTGCCAGCAGTTCACAGGGACAGGGTCCCTCCTACGAGCAGTACTTC.